These 19 T cell receptor beta chains share one sample of origin, sequenced in a study of blood T cell repertoires in COVID-19. The assay was immunoSEQ multiplex PCR, and TCRdb's table has in-frame clones only and misses some. The sample gives some 100,000 clones, over 75% of which show up once; about a sixth is in the top ten. The material sequenced was peripheral blood. All receptors come from a human donor in a cohort sampled during active COVID-19.

The CDR3 loop reads CASGTGTGAYNEQFF. The CDR3 DNA follows: TGTGCCAGCGGAACCGGGACAGGAGCCTACAATGAGCAGTTCTTC. The gene calls are TRBV28 and TRBJ2-1; TRBD1 aligns across 8 bases. This CDR3 is built from 15 residues. The germline gives CDR1 MDHEN, CDR2 SYDVKM. V dropped 8 bases and J dropped 2; count of bases not matched to a gene: 8.

The V gene is TRBV6-5, the J gene TRBJ2-3; D gene unclear. The CDR3 runs 13 residues. Germline V CDR1 and CDR2: MNHEY, SVGAGI. The V gene lost 0 bases and the J gene lost 8 bases, with 9 bases spanning the gap. The CDR3 loop reads CASSYSWAGTQYF. For the CDR3, the DNA is TGTGCCAGCAGTTACTCTTGGGCCGGTACGCAGTATTTT.

The chain is built from TRBV5-6 and TRBJ1-1; no definite D call. The V gene lost 0 bases and the J gene lost 11 bases, with 8 bases spanning the gap. Per germline, CDR1 SGHDT and CDR2 YYEEEE. The CDR3 is 11 residues long. CDR3 amino acids: CASSLGARAFF. In DNA, the CDR3 is TGTGCCAGCAGCTTGGGCGCTAGGGCTTTCTTT.

This sequence joins TRBV6-5 and TRBJ1-6, with D unclear. The CDR3 sequence is 12 residues long. Germline loops: CDR1 MNHEY, CDR2 SVGAGI. Trimming took 6 bases from V and 7 from J, leaving 7 bases between them. In DNA, the CDR3 is TGTGCCAGCAGAATACAGAATTCACCCCTCCACTTT. This sequence encodes CASRIQNSPLHF.

The chain recombines TRBV4-1 with TRBJ2-2; the D gene is possibly TRBD1 (5 bases). CDR3 length: 15 amino acids. CDR1 and CDR2 from the germline V gene are MGHRA and YSYEKL. Deletions cut 4 bases from V and 7 bases from J, with 16 bases between. The CDR3 coding sequence is TGCGCCAGCAGCCGAAGATTAGGGGATTTCGGGGAGCTGTTTTTT. Protein product: CASSRRLGDFGELFF.

The J gene is TRBJ1-5, the V gene TRBV2; 9 bases agree with TRBD1. Germline trimming cut 8 bases from V and 7 bases from J; bases unmatched to any gene: 6. The CDR3 has 13 residues. Germline-derived CDR1 and CDR2 are SNHLY and FYNNEI. The CDR3 DNA sequence: TGTGCCAGCGGGACAGGGTTCGGACAGCCCCAGCATTTT. This translates into CASGTGFGQPQHF.

This chain links TRBV5-1 with TRBJ2-3; 12 bases are shared with TRBD2. The CDR3 is 14 amino acids. In germline, CDR1 is SGHRS, CDR2 YFSETQ. The J segment lost 3 bases and the V segment lost 6 bases, leaving 2 bases of the junction unmatched. The CDR3 loop is CASKGLAGTDTQYF. Written as DNA, the CDR3 is TGCGCCAGCAAAGGACTAGCGGGGACAGATACGCAGTATTTT.

V usage is TRBV9 and J usage is TRBJ2-6; tentative D call: TRBD1 (5 bases). CDR1 is SGDLS, CDR2 YYNGEE, per germline. The CDR3 runs 14 residues. V was shortened by 4 bases and J by 12 bases, with 17 bases between the two germline ends. This CDR3 reads CASSLRQLESVLTF. In nucleotides, the CDR3 is TGTGCCAGCAGCCTAAGACAGCTTGAGAGCGTCCTGACTTTC.

The chain joins TRBV5-1 to TRBJ1-1, with D unclear. The V gene's germline CDR1 is SGHRS and CDR2 YFSETQ. This CDR3 is built from 14 residues. Between the trimmed V and J ends, which lost 0 bases and 5 bases, there was a span of 11 bases. In DNA, the CDR3 is TGCGCCAGCAGCTTGGCCGGGAGGCAGACTGAAGCTTTCTTT. Translated: CASSLAGRQTEAFF.

This clone has a single count. The chain employs TRBV27 and TRBJ1-1; perhaps TRBD1 as D (6 bases). The CDR3 totals 15 residues. Germline loops: CDR1 MNHEY, CDR2 SMNVEV (reference sequence). Between the trimmed V and J ends, which lost 3 bases and 0 bases, there was a span of 11 bases. The DNA of the CDR3 is TGTGCCAGCAGTTTTGACAGGAACATGAACACTGAAGCTTTCTTT. Its protein is CASSFDRNMNTEAFF.

The J gene is TRBJ2-7, the V gene TRBV7-2; possibly TRBD1 for D (6 bases). Germline values: CDR1 SGHTA, CDR2 FQGNSA. Trimming removed 4 bases from V and 11 bases from J, with 12 bases in between. The CDR3 consists of 11 residues. For the CDR3, the DNA is TGTGCCAGCAGCTCAGGGGTCTCAAAGTACTTC. Its translation: CASSSGVSKYF.

This sequence joins TRBV18 and TRBJ2-7; D remains ambiguous. The V end was cut by 5 bases, the J end by 5 bases, with 22 bases between. This CDR3 has 16 amino acids. CDR1 and CDR2 from the germline V gene are KGHSH and LQKENI. The DNA of the CDR3 is TGTGCCAGCTCATCCCAACGGTCACCCGGTTCGGACGAGCAGTACTTC. Amino acids: CASSSQRSPGSDEQYF.

The chain carries TRBV7-3 and TRBJ2-2, with D possibly matching TRBD1 (6 bases). Germline CDR1 and CDR2: SGHTA and FQGTGA. V was trimmed by 1 base and J by 1 base, leaving 10 bases between them. This CDR3 region has 16 residues. This chain's CDR3 is CASSLKGTQNTGELFF. CDR3 bases: TGTGCCAGCAGCTTAAAGGGGACACAGAACACCGGGGAGCTGTTTTTT.

The chain recombines TRBV7-6 with TRBJ2-2; TRBD2 matches 11 bases. Germline V lookup: CDR1 SGHVS, CDR2 FNYEAQ. The CDR3 loop spans 16 amino acids. The trim removed 5 bases at V and 4 bases at J, leaving 6 bases unmatched. The CDR3 loop reads CASSPSSGGATGELFF. CDR3 sequence (DNA): TGTGCCAGCAGCCCTAGTAGCGGGGGGGCCACCGGGGAGCTGTTTTTT.

This rearrangement joins TRBV2 to TRBJ1-2, with D unclear. The CDR3 sequence is 12 residues long. V was cut by 6 bases and J by 5 bases, with 10 bases left in between. Germline CDR1 and CDR2: SNHLY and FYNNEI. This CDR3 reads CASSPRRYGYTF. CDR3 coding DNA: TGTGCCAGCAGCCCTAGGAGGTATGGCTACACCTTC. Drawing the rest from reference TRBV2 and TRBJ1-2, the complete variable domain is EPEVTQTPSHQVTQMGQEVILRCVPISNHLYFYWYRQILGQKVEFLVSFYNNEISEKSEIFDDQFSVERPDGSNFTLKIRSTKLEDSAMYFCASSPRRYGYTFGSGTRLTVV.

The J gene is TRBJ1-1, the V gene TRBV2; D remains unclear. Per germline, CDR1 SNHLY and CDR2 FYNNEI. This CDR3 contains 14 residues. V shed 6 bases and J shed 1 base, with 12 bases lying between them. CDR3 sequence: CASRPGWGNTEAFF. The DNA of the CDR3 is TGTGCCAGCAGGCCGGGATGGGGGAACACTGAAGCTTTCTTT.

The chain has TRBV7-7 and TRBJ2-5; 7 bases line up with TRBD1. Germline V lookup: CDR1 SSHAT, CDR2 FNYEAQ (reference sequence). CDR3 size: 13 residues. V trimming: 6 bases; J trimming: 5 bases; junction bases outside the gene matches: 6. Here the CDR3 reads CASSRNRGETQYF. CDR3 bases: TGTGCCAGCAGTCGCAACAGGGGCGAGACCCAGTACTTC.

V usage is TRBV4-1 and J usage is TRBJ1-5; D is unclear. This CDR3 contains 17 residues. The germline V and J ends were trimmed by 0 bases and 0 bases, with 12 bases remaining between them. Germline V gene sequence: CDR1 MGHRA, CDR2 YSYEKL. CDR3 amino acids: CASSQDISVYSNQPQHF. CDR3 nucleotides: TGCGCCAGCAGCCAAGATATTTCGGTTTATAGCAATCAGCCCCAGCATTTT.

The rearrangement joins TRBV19 to TRBJ1-1; 7 bases are a match to TRBD1. Looked up from germline, CDR1 is LNHDA and CDR2 is SQIVND (reference sequence). Trimming removed 5 bases from V and 2 bases from J; junction bases left unmatched: 2. The CDR3 has 13 residues. The CDR3 DNA reads TGTGCCAGTAGTGGGACAGCTAACACTGAAGCTTTCTTT. It specifies CASSGTANTEAFF.